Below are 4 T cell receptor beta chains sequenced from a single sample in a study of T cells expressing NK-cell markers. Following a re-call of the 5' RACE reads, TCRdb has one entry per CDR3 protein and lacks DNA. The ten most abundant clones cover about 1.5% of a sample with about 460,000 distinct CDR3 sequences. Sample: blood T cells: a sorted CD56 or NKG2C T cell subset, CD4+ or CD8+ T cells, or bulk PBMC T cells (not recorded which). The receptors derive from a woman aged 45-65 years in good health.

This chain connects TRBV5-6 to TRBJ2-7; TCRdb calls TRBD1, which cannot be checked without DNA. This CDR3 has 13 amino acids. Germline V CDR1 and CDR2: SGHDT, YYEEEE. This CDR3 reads CASSWTGQYEQYF.

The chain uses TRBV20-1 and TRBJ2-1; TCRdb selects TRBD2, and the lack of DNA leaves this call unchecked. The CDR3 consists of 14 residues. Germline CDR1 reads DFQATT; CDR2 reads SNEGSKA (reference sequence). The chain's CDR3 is CSARRTSGVAEQFF.

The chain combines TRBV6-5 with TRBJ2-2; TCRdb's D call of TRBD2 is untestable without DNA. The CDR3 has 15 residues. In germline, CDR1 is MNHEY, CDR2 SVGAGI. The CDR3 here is CASSRLAGVSGELFF.

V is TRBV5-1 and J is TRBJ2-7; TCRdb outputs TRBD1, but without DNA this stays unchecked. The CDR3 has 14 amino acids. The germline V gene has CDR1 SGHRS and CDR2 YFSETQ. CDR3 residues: CASSLGDRSYEQYF. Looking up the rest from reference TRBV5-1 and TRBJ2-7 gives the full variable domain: KAGVTQTPRYLIKTRGQQVTLSCSPISGHRSVSWYQQTPGQGLQFLFEYFSETQRNKGNFPGRFSGRQFSNSRSEMNVSTLELGDSALYLCASSLGDRSYEQYFGPGTRLTVT.